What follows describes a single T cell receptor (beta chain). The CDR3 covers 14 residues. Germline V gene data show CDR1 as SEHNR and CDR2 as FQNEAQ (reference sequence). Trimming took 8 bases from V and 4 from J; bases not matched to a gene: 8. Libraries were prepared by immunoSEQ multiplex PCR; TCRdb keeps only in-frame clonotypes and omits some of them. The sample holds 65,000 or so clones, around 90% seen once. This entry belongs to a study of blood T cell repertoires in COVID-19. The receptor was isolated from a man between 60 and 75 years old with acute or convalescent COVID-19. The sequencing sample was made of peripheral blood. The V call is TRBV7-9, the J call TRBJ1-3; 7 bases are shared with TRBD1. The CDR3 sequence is CASRPSGQGNTIYF. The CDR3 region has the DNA TGTGCCAGCCGGCCGTCGGGACAGGGAAACACCATATATTTT. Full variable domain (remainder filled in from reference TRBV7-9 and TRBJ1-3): DTGVSQNPRHKITKRGQNVTFRCDPISEHNRLYWYRQTLGQGPEFLTYFQNEAQLEKSRLLSDRFSAERPKGSFSTLEIQRTEQGDSAMYLCASRPSGQGNTIYFGEGSWLTVV.